This TCR beta chain was recorded in a study of cytomegalovirus exposure and HLA in healthy donors. Study-level points and caveats: Both high specificity and high sensitivity reportedly marked the classifier's diagnosis of cytomegalovirus status. Per a later analysis, under 20,000 TCR beta sequences showed association with HLA alleles at 0.05 false discovery rate. What a later analysis reportedly showed was that an Asian-associated ancestry cluster had fewer N-insertions than the approximately 670-donor mean.

The CDR3 loop spans 16 amino acids. Looked up from germline, CDR1 is SEHNR and CDR2 is FQNEAQ (reference sequence). Researchers ran the PCR with 60 Vbeta and 13 Jbeta primers. Assay used: immunoSEQ multiplex PCR; TCRdb lists only in-frame clones, some missing. This table holds around 220,000 clones, nearly 80% found once. For this clone: The antigen is undetermined. One end of the junction does not line up with germline, which may come from a read error.

Sequencing used PBMCs. The TCR sequence derives from a man younger than 35 in good health and CMV-seronegative. The gene calls are TRBV7-9 and TRBJ2-2; TRBD2 aligns across 10 bases. CDR3 protein: CSSSLSSGGYTGELFF. The CDR3 coding sequence is TGTTCCAGCAGCTTATCTAGCGGGGGTTACACCGGGGAGCTGTTTTTT.